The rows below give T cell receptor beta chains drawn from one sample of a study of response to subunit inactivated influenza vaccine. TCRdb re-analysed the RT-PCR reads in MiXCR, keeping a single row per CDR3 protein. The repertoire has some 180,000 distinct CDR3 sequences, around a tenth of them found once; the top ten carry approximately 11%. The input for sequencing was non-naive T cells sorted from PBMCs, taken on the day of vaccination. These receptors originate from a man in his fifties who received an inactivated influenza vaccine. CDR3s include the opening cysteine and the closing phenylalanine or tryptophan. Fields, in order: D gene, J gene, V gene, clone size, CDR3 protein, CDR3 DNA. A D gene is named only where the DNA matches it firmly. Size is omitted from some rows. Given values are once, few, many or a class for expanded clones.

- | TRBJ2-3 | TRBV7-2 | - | CASNLTDTQYF | TGTGCCAGCAACTTGACAGATACGCAGTATTTT
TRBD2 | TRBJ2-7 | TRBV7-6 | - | CASSVTSGGFYEQYF | TGTGCCAGCAGTGTGACTAGCGGGGGGTTCTACGAGCAGTACTTC
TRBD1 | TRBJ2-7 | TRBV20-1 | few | CSATTGPLGAYEQYF | TGCAGTGCGACGACAGGGCCACTTGGAGCCTACGAGCAGTACTTC
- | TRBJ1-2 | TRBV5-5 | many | CASSLSEYGYTF | TGTGCCAGCAGCTTGAGCGAATATGGCTACACCTTC
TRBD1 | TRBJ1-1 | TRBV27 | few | CASSFAGGGTEAFF | TGTGCCAGCAGTTTTGCAGGGGGAGGAACTGAAGCTTTCTTT
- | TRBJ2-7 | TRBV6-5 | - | CASSYSVTYEQYF | TGTGCCAGCAGTTACTCGGTCACCTACGAGCAGTACTTC
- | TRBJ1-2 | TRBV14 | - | CASSQEVGRFYGYTF | TGTGCCAGCAGCCAAGAAGTTGGCAGGTTCTATGGCTACACCTTC
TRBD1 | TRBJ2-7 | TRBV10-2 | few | CASSTGQGAREQYF | TGCGCCAGCAGTACGGGACAGGGGGCGCGGGAGCAGTACTTC
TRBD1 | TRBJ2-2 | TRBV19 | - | CASSRQGTGELFF | TGTGCCAGTAGTCGACAGGGGACCGGGGAGCTGTTTTTT
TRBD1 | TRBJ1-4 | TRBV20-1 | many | CSANPGTGGDYEKLFF | TGCAGTGCTAACCCGGGAACAGGGGGCGATTATGAAAAACTGTTTTTT
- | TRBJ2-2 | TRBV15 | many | CATSSGIRTGELFF | TGTGCCACCAGCAGTGGGATAAGGACCGGGGAGCTGTTTTTT
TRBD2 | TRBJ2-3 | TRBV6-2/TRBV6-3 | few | CASIASGADTQYF | TGTGCCAGCATTGCTAGCGGGGCAGATACGCAGTATTTT
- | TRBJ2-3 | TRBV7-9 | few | CASSLRTADTQYF | TGTGCCAGCAGCTTAAGGACCGCCGATACGCAGTATTTT
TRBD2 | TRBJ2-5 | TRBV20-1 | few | CSARGTLGGGTKETQYF | TGCAGTGCTAGGGGGACCCTGGGCGGGGGGACCAAAGAGACCCAGTACTTC
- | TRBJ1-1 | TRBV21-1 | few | CASSTDTEAFF | TGTGCCAGCAGCACTGACACTGAAGCTTTCTTT
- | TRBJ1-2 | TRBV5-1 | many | CASSPRAGDGYTF | TGCGCCAGCAGCCCCCGAGCAGGGGATGGCTACACCTTC
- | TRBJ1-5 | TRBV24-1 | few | CATSARYGQPQHF | TGTGCCACCAGTGCGAGGTATGGTCAGCCCCAGCATTTT
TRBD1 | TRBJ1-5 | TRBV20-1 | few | CSASPVTGNQPQHF | TGCAGTGCTAGCCCCGTGACAGGGAATCAGCCCCAGCATTTT
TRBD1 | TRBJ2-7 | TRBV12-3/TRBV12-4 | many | CASRDRSSYEQYF | TGTGCCAGTAGGGACAGGAGCTCCTACGAGCAGTACTTC
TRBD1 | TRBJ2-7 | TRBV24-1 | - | CATSDTTGGPYEQYF | TGTGCCACCAGTGATACCACAGGGGGCCCCTACGAGCAGTACTTC
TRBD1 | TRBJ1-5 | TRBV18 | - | CASSAGTGDQPQHF | TGTGCCAGCTCTGCCGGGACAGGGGATCAGCCCCAGCATTTT
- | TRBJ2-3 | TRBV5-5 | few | CASSSTGGSTDTQYF | TGTGCCAGCAGCTCTACTGGCGGTAGCACAGATACGCAGTATTTT
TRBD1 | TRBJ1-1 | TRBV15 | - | CATSRKGAGDTEAFF | TGTGCCACCAGCAGGAAGGGGGCAGGAGACACTGAAGCTTTCTTT
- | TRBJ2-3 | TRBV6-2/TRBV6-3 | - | CASSYPGTSTDTQYF | TGTGCCAGCAGTTACCCTGGGACTAGCACAGATACGCAGTATTTT
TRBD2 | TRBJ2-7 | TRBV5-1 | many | CASSWGLADTYEQYF | TGCGCCAGCAGCTGGGGACTAGCGGATACTTACGAGCAGTACTTC
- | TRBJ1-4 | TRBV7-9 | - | CASSLGAEIGEKLFF | TGTGCCAGCAGCTTAGGGGCCGAAATAGGAGAAAAACTGTTTTTT
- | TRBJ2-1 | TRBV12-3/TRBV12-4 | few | CASSLQVAVSYNEQFF | TGTGCCAGCAGTTTACAGGTGGCGGTTTCCTACAATGAGCAGTTCTTC
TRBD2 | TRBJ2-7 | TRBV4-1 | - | CASSQTLAGGPREQYF | TGCGCCAGCAGCCAAACATTAGCGGGAGGGCCCCGGGAGCAGTACTTC
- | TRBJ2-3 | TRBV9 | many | CASSAQLVTDTQYF | TGTGCCAGCAGCGCCCAATTAGTCACAGATACGCAGTATTTT